These T cell receptor beta chains were read from a single sample in a study of blood T cells in healthy people across ages. TCRdb reprocessed the 5' RACE reads with MiXCR, giving one entry per CDR3 protein. Of hundreds of thousands of distinct CDR3 sequences in the sample, less than 25% were seen once. This same sample was also taken into another study, of T cells of mothers and their children.

The specimen sequenced was blood. These TCRs come from a boy younger than 18 in good health. Both conserved end residues are trimmed from each CDR3. The order of the fields is CDR3 protein, J gene, V gene, CDR3 length, D gene. The D gene is left open where the match is weak.

cdr3_aa: SALLPGQGINEQY
j_call: -
v_call: TRBV20-1
cdr3_length: 13
d_call: TRBD1

cdr3_aa: ASSRTSGRGTDTQY
j_call: TRBJ2-3
v_call: TRBV6-6
cdr3_length: 14
d_call: TRBD2

cdr3_aa: ASSSTGSGKQY
j_call: TRBJ2-5
v_call: TRBV5-8
cdr3_length: 11
d_call: TRBD1

cdr3_aa: ASLDRDYEQY
j_call: TRBJ2-7
v_call: TRBV2
cdr3_length: 10
d_call: TRBD1

cdr3_aa: ATSDAQGIEQF
j_call: TRBJ2-1
v_call: TRBV24-1
cdr3_length: 11
d_call: -

cdr3_aa: ATLDLGFLSYNEQF
j_call: TRBJ2-1
v_call: TRBV6-4
cdr3_length: 14
d_call: -

cdr3_aa: ASSLGFGAGELF
j_call: TRBJ2-2
v_call: TRBV7-2
cdr3_length: 12
d_call: -

cdr3_aa: AISDLESWMSGYEQY
j_call: TRBJ2-7
v_call: TRBV10-3
cdr3_length: 15
d_call: -

cdr3_aa: ASSDGTQGGGKQETQY
j_call: -
v_call: TRBV9
cdr3_length: 16
d_call: -

cdr3_aa: ASSPRSQGDLYGYT
j_call: TRBJ1-2
v_call: TRBV18
cdr3_length: 14
d_call: -

cdr3_aa: ASSAELLEF
j_call: TRBJ2-1
v_call: TRBV2
cdr3_length: 9
d_call: -

cdr3_aa: SARGGRSPYEQY
j_call: TRBJ2-7
v_call: TRBV20-1
cdr3_length: 12
d_call: -

cdr3_aa: ASSQGTGYGYT
j_call: TRBJ1-2
v_call: TRBV3-1
cdr3_length: 11
d_call: TRBD1

cdr3_aa: ASGGPRYNEQF
j_call: TRBJ2-1
v_call: TRBV12-5
cdr3_length: 11
d_call: -

cdr3_aa: ATSRDRWGGTDTQY
j_call: TRBJ2-3
v_call: TRBV15
cdr3_length: 14
d_call: -

cdr3_aa: ASSAGIYGYT
j_call: TRBJ1-2
v_call: TRBV7-2
cdr3_length: 10
d_call: -

cdr3_aa: ASSSLTSGGVLYEQY
j_call: TRBJ2-7
v_call: TRBV6-6
cdr3_length: 15
d_call: TRBD2

cdr3_aa: ASSLSGSSSYNEQF
j_call: TRBJ2-1
v_call: TRBV6-2/TRBV6-3
cdr3_length: 14
d_call: TRBD2

cdr3_aa: ASKPGANEKLF
j_call: TRBJ1-4
v_call: TRBV4-3
cdr3_length: 11
d_call: -

cdr3_aa: ATSLGLGDTGELF
j_call: TRBJ2-2
v_call: TRBV24-1
cdr3_length: 13
d_call: -

cdr3_aa: ASSLEPGREAF
j_call: TRBJ1-1
v_call: TRBV7-9
cdr3_length: 11
d_call: -

cdr3_aa: ASSVGFSGNTIY
j_call: TRBJ1-3
v_call: TRBV13
cdr3_length: 12
d_call: -

cdr3_aa: AISDSGNSYEQY
j_call: TRBJ2-7
v_call: TRBV10-3
cdr3_length: 12
d_call: -

cdr3_aa: ASSSEIVNTEAF
j_call: TRBJ1-1
v_call: TRBV5-1
cdr3_length: 12
d_call: -

cdr3_aa: ASSQDGDSRYNEQF
j_call: -
v_call: TRBV4-2
cdr3_length: 14
d_call: -

cdr3_aa: ASSTSGASYNEQF
j_call: TRBJ2-1
v_call: TRBV4-3
cdr3_length: 13
d_call: TRBD2

cdr3_aa: ASSQLAGGPSYEQY
j_call: TRBJ2-7
v_call: TRBV6-5
cdr3_length: 14
d_call: TRBD2